This TCR beta chain came from a study of T cells in Graves' hyperthyroidism and ophthalmopathy. In germline, CDR1 is MNHEY, CDR2 SMNVEV (reference sequence). The junction had 6 bases not matched to a gene; V was cut back by 6 bases and J by 0 bases. The CDR3 has 15 amino acids. This clonotype has more than one count but fewer than ten. TCR beta CDR3 regions were amplified from RNA transcripts. The HTBI primer set drove a first-round RT-PCR of the TCR CDR3. TCRdb independently ran MiXCR on the multiplex PCR reads; one entry per CDR3 protein. The sample consists of approximately 600,000 distinct CDR3 sequences, less than 25% of them appearing once.

The sample taken for sequencing was blood. The source of this sequence is a man between 25 and 39 years old with Graves' ophthalmopathy. The chain has TRBV27 and TRBJ2-3; 7 bases match TRBD2. The CDR3 loop is CASRGWEGSTDTQYF. DNA of the CDR3: TGTGCCAGCAGAGGGTGGGAGGGCAGCACAGATACGCAGTATTTT.